A selection of T cell receptor beta chains follows, all from one sample in a study of shared clonotypes between healthy human individuals. Some clones are missing from TCRdb's copy, which holds only in-frame ones; the method was immunoSEQ multiplex PCR. This table holds over 1.4 million clones, approximately 97% found once. Input material: naive CD4+ T cells sorted from blood. All receptors come from a man aged 25-40 years in good health. The CDR3 runs from the conserved cysteine through the conserved F or W. The D gene is left open where the match is weak. Size is stated for part of the rows, as once, few or many counts, or as a class when the clone is expanded.

J | size | V | D | CDR3 | DNA
TRBJ2-5 | . | TRBV7-7 | . | CASSQQNPPETQYF | TGTGCCAGCAGCCAACAAAACCCGCCAGAGACCCAGTACTTC
TRBJ1-5 | . | TRBV6-1 | TRBD1 | CASSARTGGDQPQHF | TGTGCCAGCAGTGCCCGGACAGGGGGCGATCAGCCCCAGCATTTT
TRBJ1-5 | . | TRBV2 | . | CASSEPVGPQHF | TGTGCCAGCAGTGAACCGGTGGGGCCCCAGCATTTT
TRBJ2-7 | . | TRBV9 | . | CASSVAGLSYEQYF | TGTGCCAGCAGCGTAGCTGGGTTATCCTACGAGCAGTACTTC
TRBJ2-2 | . | TRBV5-4 | . | CASSTKGGSGELFF | TGTGCCAGCAGCACTAAGGGTGGGTCCGGGGAGCTGTTTTTT
TRBJ1-2 | . | TRBV7-9 | TRBD1 | CASSRDRDYGYTF | TGTGCCAGCAGCCGGGACAGGGACTATGGCTACACCTTC
TRBJ2-5 | . | TRBV2 | . | CASSEVVIRRSMRETQYF | TGTGCCAGCAGTGAGGTGGTAATCAGGCGGAGTATGCGAGAGACCCAGTACTTC
TRBJ2-2 | . | TRBV18 | TRBD2 | CASSKAGETGELFF | TGTGCCAGCTCAAAAGCGGGAGAAACCGGGGAGCTGTTTTTT
TRBJ1-1 | . | TRBV5-6 | . | CASSPRGRNTEAFF | TGTGCCAGCAGCCCAAGGGGTAGGAACACTGAAGCTTTCTTT
TRBJ2-3 | . | TRBV7-8 | . | CASSRELSTDTQYF | TGTGCCAGCAGCCGGGAGTTGAGCACAGATACGCAGTATTTT
TRBJ1-5 | . | TRBV7-2 | . | CASSLLPYQPQHF | TGTGCCAGCAGCTTGCTCCCTTATCAGCCCCAGCATTTT
TRBJ2-3 | . | TRBV18 | TRBD2 | CASSYTGTSGGSTDTQYF | TGTGCCAGCTCGTACACCGGGACTAGCGGGGGAAGCACAGATACGCAGTATTTT
TRBJ1-2 | once | TRBV19 | TRBD1 | CASRKGQGSYGYTF | TGTGCCAGTAGAAAGGGACAGGGATCCTATGGCTACACCTTC
TRBJ2-7 | . | TRBV6-5 | TRBD1 | CATQGRDRDSYEQYF | TGTGCCACGCAGGGGAGGGACAGGGATTCGTACGAGCAGTACTTC
TRBJ2-1 | . | TRBV7-2 | TRBD2 | CASGLTSGYNEQFF | TGTGCCAGCGGCCTAACTAGCGGTTACAATGAGCAGTTCTTC
TRBJ2-5 | . | TRBV7-8 | . | CATRAVEETQYF | TGTGCCACCCGGGCAGTTGAAGAGACCCAGTACTTC
TRBJ2-7 | . | TRBV5-1 | TRBD1 | CASSSGQEYEQYF | TGCGCCAGCAGCTCGGGACAGGAATACGAGCAGTACTTC
TRBJ2-7 | . | TRBV29-1 | TRBD2 | CSVVLRERFEQYF | TGCAGCGTTGTACTGCGGGAGAGGTTCGAGCAGTACTTC
TRBJ1-4 | . | TRBV7-2 | . | CASSSNRLLLGKEKLFF | TGTGCCAGCAGCTCCAACAGGTTACTACTCGGGAAGGAAAAACTGTTTTTT
TRBJ2-1 | . | TRBV11-2 | . | CASSISLGPTNKQFF | TGTGCCAGCAGCATAAGTCTCGGGCCTACTAATAAGCAGTTCTTC
TRBJ2-1 | . | TRBV6-1 | TRBD2 | CASSEARRLAGGGYYNEQFF | TGTGCCAGCAGTGAAGCTAGGCGGCTAGCGGGAGGCGGCTACTACAATGAGCAGTTCTTC
TRBJ2-2 | . | TRBV2 | . | CASSGMRGPSGELFF | TGTGCCAGCAGTGGCATGAGAGGGCCATCCGGGGAGCTGTTTTTT
TRBJ1-1 | . | TRBV15 | . | CATSRPQGPRTEAFF | TGTGCCACCAGCAGGCCACAGGGTCCGAGAACTGAAGCTTTCTTT
TRBJ1-5 | . | TRBV6-1 | TRBD1 | CASSRYRGRDQPQHF | TGTGCCAGCAGCCGTTACAGGGGTCGGGATCAGCCCCAGCATTTT
TRBJ1-1 | . | TRBV25-1 | . | CASSRGPGWSVNTEAFF | TGTGCCAGCAGCAGGGGCCCAGGGTGGAGCGTGAACACTGAAGCTTTCTTT
TRBJ2-2 | . | TRBV19 | . | CASSFLTSRTGTGELFF | TGTGCCAGTAGTTTCCTTACCTCCAGGACCGGAACCGGGGAGCTGTTTTTT
TRBJ2-7 | . | TRBV9 | . | CASSATSGTTYEQYF | TGTGCCAGCAGCGCAACCTCCGGGACAACCTACGAGCAGTACTTC
TRBJ2-1 | . | TRBV5-4 | TRBD2 | CASSLPPLPGLAGYNEQFF | TGTGCCAGCAGCCTACCTCCCCTGCCGGGACTAGCGGGGTACAATGAGCAGTTCTTC
TRBJ2-5 | . | TRBV5-6 | TRBD1 | CATRGKRGSQETQYF | TGTGCCACCAGGGGGAAACGGGGCTCCCAAGAGACCCAGTACTTC
TRBJ2-5 | . | TRBV7-9 | TRBD1 | CASSLGTGIPTKTQYF | TGTGCCAGCAGCTTAGGGACAGGAATCCCCACCAAGACCCAGTACTTC
TRBJ2-7 | . | TRBV5-4 | . | CASSHRLGFGSYEQYF | TGTGCCAGCAGCCACCGGTTGGGGTTTGGCTCCTACGAGCAGTACTTC
TRBJ2-1 | . | TRBV9 | TRBD2 | CASSAGTSTYNEQFF | TGTGCCAGCAGCGCCGGGACTAGTACTTACAATGAGCAGTTCTTC
TRBJ1-1 | . | TRBV7-2 | . | CASSFHTEAFF | TGTGCCAGCAGCTTCCACACTGAAGCTTTCTTT
TRBJ2-3 | . | TRBV27 | . | CASSFLSLALGGTDTQYF | TGTGCCAGCAGTTTTTTGTCTCTCGCACTGGGCGGCACAGATACGCAGTATTTT
TRBJ2-2 | . | TRBV11-3 | TRBD2 | CASSYRLAGGGTGELFF | TGTGCCAGCAGCTACCGACTAGCGGGAGGGGGCACCGGGGAGCTGTTTTTT
TRBJ2-1 | . | TRBV5-4 | . | CASSTEPSSYNEQFF | TGTGCCAGCAGCACGGAGCCCAGCTCCTACAATGAGCAGTTCTTC
TRBJ1-3 | . | TRBV5-1 | . | CASSLVGQASGNTIYF | TGCGCCAGCAGCTTGGTTGGGCAGGCCTCTGGAAACACCATATATTTT
TRBJ2-7 | once | TRBV7-2 | . | CASSLRTGWGGSSYEQYF | TGTGCCAGCAGCTTACGTACAGGGTGGGGCGGGAGCTCCTACGAGCAGTACTTC
TRBJ1-1 | once | TRBV7-9 | . | CASSLVGREAFF | TGTGCCAGCAGCTTAGTAGGGCGGGAAGCTTTCTTT
TRBJ2-7 | . | TRBV5-1 | . | CASSLSRWRGEQYF | TGCGCCAGCAGCTTGTCTCGATGGAGAGGCGAGCAGTACTTC
TRBJ2-2 | . | TRBV28 | . | CASSSPWGAGELFF | TGTGCCAGCAGTTCCCCTTGGGGCGCCGGGGAGCTGTTTTTT
TRBJ1-2 | . | TRBV28 | . | CASRPGLGPNYGYTF | TGTGCCAGCAGGCCCGGATTAGGCCCTAACTATGGCTACACCTTC
TRBJ1-5 | . | TRBV5-4 | TRBD1 | CASSLPGQGQPQHF | TGTGCCAGCAGCCTGCCGGGACAGGGCCAGCCCCAGCATTTT
TRBJ1-2 | once | TRBV5-1 | . | CASSPEGKGGYTF | TGCGCCAGCAGCCCAGAGGGGAAAGGTGGCTACACCTTC
TRBJ1-4 | . | TRBV9 | . | CASSVGVQEKLFF | TGTGCCAGCAGCGTAGGGGTACAAGAAAAACTGTTTTTT
TRBJ2-1 | once | TRBV5-5 | . | CASSLSWNEQFF | TGTGCCAGCAGCTTGAGCTGGAATGAGCAGTTCTTC
TRBJ2-3 | . | TRBV7-2 | . | CASSLAMGGTQYF | TGTGCCAGCAGCTTAGCAATGGGGGGTACGCAGTATTTT
TRBJ1-5 | . | TRBV6-1 | TRBD1 | CASKGSGGPNQPQHF | TGTGCCAGTAAGGGGTCAGGGGGGCCGAATCAGCCCCAGCATTTT
TRBJ2-2 | . | TRBV6-4 | . | CASSVATGELFF | TGTGCCAGCAGTGTGGCGACCGGGGAGCTGTTTTTT
TRBJ2-7 | . | TRBV19 | TRBD2 | CASRASGTNEQYF | TGTGCCAGTAGGGCTAGCGGAACTAACGAGCAGTACTTC
TRBJ1-2 | . | TRBV28 | . | CASSSPGGIYGYTF | TGTGCCAGCAGTTCTCCCGGGGGAATCTATGGCTACACCTTC
TRBJ2-7 | . | TRBV12-5 | TRBD1 | CASGWGTGSDEQYF | TGTGCTAGTGGTTGGGGGACAGGGAGCGACGAGCAGTACTTC